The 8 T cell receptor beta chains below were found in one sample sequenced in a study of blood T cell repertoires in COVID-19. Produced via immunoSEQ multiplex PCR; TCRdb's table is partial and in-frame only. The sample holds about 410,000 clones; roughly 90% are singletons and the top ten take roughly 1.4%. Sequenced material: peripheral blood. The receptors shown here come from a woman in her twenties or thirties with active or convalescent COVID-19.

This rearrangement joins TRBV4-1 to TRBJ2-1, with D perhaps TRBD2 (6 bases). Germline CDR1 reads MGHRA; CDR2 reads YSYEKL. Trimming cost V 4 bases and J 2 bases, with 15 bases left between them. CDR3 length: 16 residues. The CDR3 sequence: CASSRQGTPPYNEQFF. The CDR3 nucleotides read TGCGCCAGCAGCCGCCAAGGGACTCCTCCCTACAATGAGCAGTTCTTC.

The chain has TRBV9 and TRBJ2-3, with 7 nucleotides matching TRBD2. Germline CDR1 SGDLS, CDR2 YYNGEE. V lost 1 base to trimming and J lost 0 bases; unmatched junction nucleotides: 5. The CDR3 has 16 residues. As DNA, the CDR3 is TGTGCCAGCAGCGTATCCGGGACTACGAGCACAGATACGCAGTATTTT. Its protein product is CASSVSGTTSTDTQYF.

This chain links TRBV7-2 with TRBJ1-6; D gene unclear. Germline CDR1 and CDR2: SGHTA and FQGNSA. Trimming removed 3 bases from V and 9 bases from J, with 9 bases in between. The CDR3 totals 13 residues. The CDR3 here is CASSLVRVSPLHF. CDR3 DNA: TGTGCCAGCAGCTTGGTTCGCGTTTCACCCCTCCACTTT.

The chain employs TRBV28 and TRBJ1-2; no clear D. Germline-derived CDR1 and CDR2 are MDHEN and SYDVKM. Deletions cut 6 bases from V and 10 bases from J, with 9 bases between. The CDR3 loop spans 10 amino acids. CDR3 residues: CASSSDSYTF. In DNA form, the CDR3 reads TGTGCCAGCAGCTCGGACTCCTACACCTTC.

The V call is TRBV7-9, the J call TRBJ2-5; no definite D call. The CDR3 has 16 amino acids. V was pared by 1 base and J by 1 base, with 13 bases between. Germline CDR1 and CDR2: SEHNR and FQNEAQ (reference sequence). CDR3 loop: CASSLDVRRTQETQYF. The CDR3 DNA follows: TGTGCCAGCAGCTTAGACGTCAGGCGCACCCAAGAGACCCAGTACTTC. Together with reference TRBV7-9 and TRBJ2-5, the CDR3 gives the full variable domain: DTGVSQNPRHKITKRGQNVTFRCDPISEHNRLYWYRQTLGQGPEFLTYFQNEAQLEKSRLLSDRFSAERPKGSFSTLEIQRTEQGDSAMYLCASSLDVRRTQETQYFGPGTRLLVL.

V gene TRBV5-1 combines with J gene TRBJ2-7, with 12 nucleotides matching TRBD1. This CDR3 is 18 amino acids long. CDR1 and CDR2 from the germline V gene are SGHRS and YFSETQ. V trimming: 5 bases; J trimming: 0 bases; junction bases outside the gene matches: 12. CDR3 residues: CASSSTGTGGLSSYEQYF. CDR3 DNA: TGCGCCAGCAGTTCTACCGGGACAGGGGGCTTGAGCTCCTACGAGCAGTACTTC.

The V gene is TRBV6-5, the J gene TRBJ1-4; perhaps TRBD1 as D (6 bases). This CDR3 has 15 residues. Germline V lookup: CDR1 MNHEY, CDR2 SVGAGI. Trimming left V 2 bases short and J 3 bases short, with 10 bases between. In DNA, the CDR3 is TGTGCCAGCAGTTACCAGACAGGCGCTAATGAAAAACTGTTTTTT. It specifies CASSYQTGANEKLFF.

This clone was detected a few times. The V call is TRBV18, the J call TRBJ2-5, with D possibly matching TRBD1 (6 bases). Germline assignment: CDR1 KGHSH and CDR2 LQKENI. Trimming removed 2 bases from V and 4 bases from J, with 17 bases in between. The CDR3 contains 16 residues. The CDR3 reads CASSPNSLGAGETQYF. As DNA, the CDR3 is TGTGCCAGCTCACCAAACAGCTTGGGGGCGGGAGAGACCCAGTACTTC.